This T cell receptor beta chain came from a study of cytomegalovirus exposure and HLA in healthy donors (dated by TCRdb to the late 2010s). Turning to the overall study: An earlier analysis of more than 550 of the donors reported about 260 Gb of sequence data and about 120 million unique TCR beta sequences obtained from approximately 180 million T cells. Donor age, sex, ethnicity and CMV serostatus were compiled together with the repertoire data. Roughly 300 gigabases of sequencing data and around 85 million unique TCR sequences made up an early release that covered roughly 670 HLA-typed donors. To decide whether each TCR beta V gene segment behaved as functional or pseudogenic, an earlier analysis of 587 of the donors relied on high-throughput TCR beta sequencing. Rather than drawing on any new phenotypic data, the later analysis identified candidate immune exposures from TCR beta sequences and the way those sequences occurred across donors. The study was designed to test whether signatures of past pathogen exposure could be identified by cataloging public T cell receptors. The number of typed donors differed by locus: about 620-640 for A, B, C, DRB1 and DQB1; some 500 for DQA1; 606 for DPA1; and around 450 for DPB1. To predict cytomegalovirus infection status, the study brought together high-throughput TCR immunosequencing, statistical association of individual TCRs with disease status, and machine learning. In addition to the first cohort of hundreds of subjects, a separate validation cohort of over 90 different subjects was used. The study used immunosequencing to profile the T cell repertoires of around 600 subjects and linked those repertoires to cytomegalovirus serostatus. The genetic ancestry cluster associated with self-reported Caucasian donors included 81% of the roughly 380 genotyped donors. In a later analysis, previously published TCR beta repertoires from some 640 donors were re-analyzed and high-resolution HLA genotyping was added so that TCR occurrence patterns could be studied. Every repertoire in the discovery cohort had been generated on one and the same sequencing platform. Among several hundred genotyped donors of the cohort, an average of roughly 230,000 unique TCR beta nucleotide sequences was sequenced per donor, of which about 20% were non-productive. HLA typing included class I and class II loci at four-digit resolution. Roughly 5 DR-DQ haplotypes were handled as single units for association and clustering, since linkage in the cohort was strong. In a later genetic analysis, genome-wide SNP genotypes for about three fifths of the roughly 670 donors were used, and that subset was treated as a discovery cohort. General findings and caveats noted by the study authors: According to the authors, the approach could potentially be generalized to other disease states and immunological phenotypes. Because some donors lacked HLA typing at each locus, the association tests relied only on the typed subset. A later analysis found that most CMV-associated TCR beta chains appeared HLA-restricted, with HLA associations seemingly driven largely by CMV exposure. In an earlier analysis of around 600 of the donors, most TCR beta V segments appeared in productive rearrangements about 90% or about 30% of the time, broadly matching IMGT annotations. A later analysis associated 15,000 to 20,000 TCR beta sequences with specific HLA alleles at a false discovery rate of 0.05. Because counts were too low, seventeen rarely observed V segments, including chromosome 9 orphons, were excluded from the earlier analysis of fewer than 650 of the donors. A later analysis found that HLA-associated TCR beta chains were more clonally expanded and had lower generation probabilities than equally common non-associated chains. The classifier was reported to diagnose cytomegalovirus status with high specificity and sensitivity in both the original cohort and the validation cohort. In a later analysis, the rate of TCR association differed among HLA loci, with DRB1 alleles having the most associated TCRs and HLA-C alleles having the fewest. V-gene and J-gene trimming of TCR beta chains was associated with a missense DCLRE1C variant in a later genetic analysis, and the association was replicated in an independent cohort. The presence/absence analyses assumed that sequencing depth was roughly uniform across donors, and that assumption may not be true. A later analysis reported that several top co-occurrence clusters appeared linked to parvovirus B19, influenza, CMV and Epstein-Barr virus. When HLA alleles, especially DR and DQ, strongly co-occurred, attributing TCR associations to individual alleles was difficult. The study listed 150 to 200 TCR beta chains as associated with cytomegalovirus. Immune exposure information for the cohort was limited to CMV serostatus. This cohort had only TCR beta chains sequenced, and the lack of alpha or paired-chain data limited which features could be detected. Correlated functional status among segregating V segments might reflect linkage disequilibrium, but an unknown experimental factor could not be ruled out. A group of highly shared sequence variants was considered likely to be a technical artifact of the sequencing pipeline. Some IMGT-functional V segments, including TRBV6-2 and TRBV6-3, could not be distinguished by the 87-base-pair reads and were therefore excluded. A further reported finding was that TCR beta sequences accurately predicted the HLA-A and HLA-B alleles for most subjects in the first cohort. Compared with the approximately 670-donor mean, donors in an Asian-associated ancestry cluster had fewer N-insertions in productive TCRs, according to a later genetic analysis. In vitro tests confirmed that a few of the cytomegalovirus-associated TCR beta chains recognize cytomegalovirus antigens. Across donors, most TCR sequences were observed very rarely, whereas some public TCRs were present in many individuals.

Relative to germline, V is missing 2 bases and J is missing 6 bases, with 7 bases of the junction outside any gene match. Looking up the germline V gene yields CDR1 MNHNS and CDR2 SASEGT. The CDR3 contains 15 residues, cysteine and phenylalanine counted. CDR3 DNA only is kept here, 45 bases in frame from base 1. Libraries were constructed by the immunoSEQ multiplex PCR assay. A mixture of 60 forward primers for TCR Vbeta segments and 13 reverse primers for TCR Jbeta segments was used in the multiplex PCR. A multiplex PCR assay on genomic DNA amplified the CDR3 region of rearranged TCR beta genes. On the Illumina HiSeq System, the amplified TCR beta libraries were sequenced as 87-base-pair reads. Under the source paper's analysis protocol: A later analysis tallied 80 million to 95 million unique TCR beta chains across the 666 repertoires, and around 10 million of those chains were shared by two or more donors. Raw reads were error-corrected and collapsed into unique sequences with a nearest-neighbor algorithm that merged closely related sequences to remove PCR and sequencing errors. To assign V, D and J gene segments, CDR3 sequences were aligned to IMGT reference sequences. For a sequence to be retained, at least a six-nucleotide match to both a V gene segment and a J gene segment was required. Rearrangements were classified as productive when the CDR3 lacked stop codons and remained in frame with V and J, and all other rearrangements were classified as non-productive. CDR3 was defined by IMGT convention, running from the second conserved V-encoded cysteine to the conserved J-encoded phenylalanine. In an earlier analysis of some 550 of the donors, sequences lacking an unambiguous match to a single V gene segment were excluded. An earlier analysis of 450 to 650 of the donors called V segments functional above 56.7% productive rearrangements and segregating when the between-donor standard deviation exceeded 5%. To diagnose cytomegalovirus status from the catalog of TCR beta chain sequences, a statistical classification framework was built. In a later analysis, TCR nucleotide sequences were compared against IMGT/GENE-DB human TR gene sequences so that V and J genes could be assigned. A later analysis assigned CDR3 sequences and most-parsimonious VDJ recombination scenarios with the TCRdist pipeline. In a later analysis, each TCR beta chain was defined by its CDR3 amino acid sequence together with its V-gene family, and reads without a unique V-gene family were excluded. As a way to deal with suspected cross-contamination and a sequencing artifact, a later analysis dropped under 600 nucleotide sequences that were highly shared and had low generation probability. For each public chain, a later analysis derived a clonal expansion index from normalized ranks of inferred template counts within each repertoire. A later analysis computed generation probabilities with a VDJ recombination model fitted to out-of-frame rearrangements, and checked the results against IGoR. In a later analysis, TCR-TCR, TCR-HLA and TCR-CMV co-occurrence was scored with hypergeometric tests, and a repertoire-size bias correction was applied to TCR pairs. False discovery rates were estimated in a later analysis by permuting HLA or CMV assignments 20 times. In a later analysis, co-occurring TCRs were grouped using DBSCAN, and TCRdist sequence similarity was added for clustering within HLA-allele-positive subsets. For co-occurrence clustering, repertoires with fewer than 30,000 or more than 120,000 public chains were excluded, along with 5 or 6 repertoires with anomalous nucleotide sharing. TCRdb obtained this table from immuneACCESS and retained in-frame rearrangements with V and J assigned. These tables miss some clones; where compared with another copy, unresolved V genes account for less than half of the shortfall, and the remainder is unexplained. Clone size and the V and J calls come from that table; the DNA yielded D and trimming. The sample's table lists a count of about 200,000 clones. The leading ten clones occupy roughly 0.74% of the sample.

In the case of this clone: Its target antigen remains unknown.

The cohort comprised some 680 healthy bone marrow donors. All cohort members were sampled while nominally healthy, although unrecorded immune exposures were likely present. The donor tested CMV seronegative, placing the donor among the approximately 400 seronegative members of the cohort. Every donor gave a peripheral blood sample, and the peripheral blood mononuclear cells from that sample were used for TCR beta sequencing. Genomic DNA extraction from the blood cell samples was performed with the Qiagen DNeasy Blood Extraction Kit. Sequencing used PBMCs. The chain uses TRBV6-1 and TRBJ2-4; 7 bases in between match TRBD2. The clonotype was recovered from a boy between 10 and 17 years old in good health and CMV-seronegative. The DNA sequence is given as TGTGCCAGCAGTGAATCTCAGTCGGGGGGAAACATTCAGTACTTC. It is translated as CASSESQSGGNIQYF.